What follows is one TCR beta chain and its context. The antigen is not known. These data come from a study of long-term antiretroviral therapy in people with HIV. Every participant gave one or more pre-ART and two or more post-ART PBMC samples. immunoSEQ v3.0 was run at survey level. Profiled with immunoSEQ multiplex PCR; TCRdb holds only in-frame clones, not every one. The sample shows more than 20,000 clones, 85% of them seen only once. From germline, CDR1 is LGHNT and CDR2 FRNRAP. The CDR3 is 15 residues long. The V end lost 2 bases, the J end lost 6 bases, and 14 bases lay between the germline ends. General observations from the study: The repertoire was dominated at all time points by clones expanded before ART.

The genes are TRBV12-5 and TRBJ2-1; D assignment may be TRBD1 or TRBD2 (5 bases each). The sequence was obtained from a man aged 35 to 55 with HIV. Sequences were derived from unsorted PBMCs, sampled 2.3 years after starting antiretroviral therapy. CDR3 bases: TGTGCTAGTGGTTTGAGTGAGGGGCTGACCAATGAGCAGTTCTTC. Translation gives CASGLSEGLTNEQFF.